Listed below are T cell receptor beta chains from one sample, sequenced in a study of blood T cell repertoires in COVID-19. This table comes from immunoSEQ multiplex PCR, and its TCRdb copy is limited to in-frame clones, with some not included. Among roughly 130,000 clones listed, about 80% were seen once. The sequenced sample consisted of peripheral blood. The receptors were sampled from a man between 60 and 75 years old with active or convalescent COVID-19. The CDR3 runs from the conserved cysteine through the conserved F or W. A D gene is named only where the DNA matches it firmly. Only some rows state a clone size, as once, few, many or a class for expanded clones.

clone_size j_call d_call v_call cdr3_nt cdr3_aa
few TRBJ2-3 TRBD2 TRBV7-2 TGTGCCAGCAACCAACCCCGACTAGCGGGTCCAACTAGCACAGATACGCAGTATTTT CASNQPRLAGPTSTDTQYF
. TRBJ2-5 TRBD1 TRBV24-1 TGTGCCACCAGTTCAAATGACAGGGGGGGAGAGACCCAGTACTTC CATSSNDRGGETQYF
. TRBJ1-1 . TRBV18 TGTGCCAGCTCACCACCCATCGGGAACACTGAAGCTTTCTTT CASSPPIGNTEAFF
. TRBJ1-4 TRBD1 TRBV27 TGTGCCAGCAGCCGGACAGGTCAATTTGAAAAACTGTTTTTT CASSRTGQFEKLFF
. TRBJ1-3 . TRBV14 TGTGCCAGCAGCGTCCCCGGGGGAGCTGGAAACACCATATATTTT CASSVPGGAGNTIYF
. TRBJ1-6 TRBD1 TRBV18 TGTGCCAGCTCAGACAGGGGGCGTAATTCACCCCTCCACTTT CASSDRGRNSPLHF
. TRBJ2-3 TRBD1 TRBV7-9 TGTGCCAGCAGCCCACGACAGGGGTTCACTAGCACAGATACGCAGTATTTT CASSPRQGFTSTDTQYF
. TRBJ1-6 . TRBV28 TGTGCCAGCAGTTCCACAGGGAATAGATCACCCCTCCACTTT CASSSTGNRSPLHF
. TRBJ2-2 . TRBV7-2 TGTGCCAGCGACCTTGGGCCCACTCCCGGGGAGCTGTTTTTT CASDLGPTPGELFF
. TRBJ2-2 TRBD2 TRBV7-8 TGTGCCAGCAGGCCGGGGGGAGGTTCGACACCCGGGGAGCTGTTTTTT CASRPGGGSTPGELFF
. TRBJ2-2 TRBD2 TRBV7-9 TGTGCCAGCAGCTTAGGGCTAGCGGGCACCGGGGAGCTGTTTTTT CASSLGLAGTGELFF
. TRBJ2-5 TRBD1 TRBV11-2 TGTGCCAGCACCCCTAAGGGGACAGGGCAGGAGACCCAGTACTTC CASTPKGTGQETQYF
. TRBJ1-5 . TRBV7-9 TGTGCCAGCAGCCCCCCAGGTAATAGCAATCAGCCCCAGCATTTT CASSPPGNSNQPQHF
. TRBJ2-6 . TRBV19 TGTGCCACCGCGGGACAGACCCCTGGGGCCAACGTCCTGACTTTC CATAGQTPGANVLTF
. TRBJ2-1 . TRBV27 TGTGCCAGCAGCCGCAGGGGCCGGTACAATGAGCAGTTCTTC CASSRRGRYNEQFF
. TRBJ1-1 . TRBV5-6 TGTGCCAGCAGCCCCACGACAGGAAGGGGTGAAGCTTTCTTT CASSPTTGRGEAFF
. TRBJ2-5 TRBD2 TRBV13 TGTGCCAGCAGCCAAGCGGGAGACCGGGAGACCCAGTACTTC CASSQAGDRETQYF